These 22 T cell receptor beta chains were sequenced from one sample in a study. TCRdb ran MiXCR on the RT-PCR reads and lists one entry per CDR3 protein. The sample contains about 700,000 distinct CDR3 sequences, approximately 14% of which appear only once. Input material: memory CD4+ T cells from blood. These receptors all stem from a female donor in good health, serving as a healthy control.

This clonotype was detected a few times. The rearrangement uses TRBV28 and TRBJ1-3, with D tentatively TRBD1 (5 bases). There are 15 residues in the CDR3. Trimming pared 3 bases from V and 0 bases from J, leaving 9 bases between. Germline V gene sequence: CDR1 MDHEN, CDR2 SYDVKM. As DNA, the CDR3 is TGTGCCAGCAGTTTGGACACCGGCTCTGGAAACACCATATATTTT. It translates to CASSLDTGSGNTIYF.

This clonotype has ten or more counts. The chain is built from TRBV7-2 and TRBJ1-5, with a possible D match to TRBD1 (5 bases). Per the germline V gene, CDR1 is SGHTA and CDR2 is FQGNSA. V lost 1 base and J 0 bases, leaving 7 bases between the germline ends. There are 15 residues in the CDR3. Written as DNA, the CDR3 is TGTGCCAGCAGCTTAGGAGGGACTAGCAATCAGCCCCAGCATTTT. Translating gives CASSLGGTSNQPQHF.

This clonotype occurred many times. The V gene is TRBV2, the J gene TRBJ1-6, with a tentative D call TRBD1 (5 bases). Trimming pared 6 bases from V and 8 bases from J, leaving 11 bases between. Germline V lookup: CDR1 SNHLY, CDR2 FYNNEI. CDR3 length: 13 residues. Here the CDR3 reads CASRAREDSPLHF. The CDR3 nucleotides read TGTGCCAGCAGGGCCAGGGAGGATTCACCCCTCCACTTT. Supplemented by reference TRBV2 and TRBJ1-6, the full variable domain reads EPEVTQTPSHQVTQMGQEVILRCVPISNHLYFYWYRQILGQKVEFLVSFYNNEISEKSEIFDDQFSVERPDGSNFTLKIRSTKLEDSAMYFCASRAREDSPLHFGNGTRLTVT.

This clonotype was counted between two and nine times. The rearrangement uses TRBV16 and TRBJ2-1; no firm D call. CDR1 is KGHSY, CDR2 FQNENV, per germline. The V end was cut by 6 bases, the J end by 5 bases, with 8 bases between. The CDR3 has 12 amino acids. Here the CDR3 reads CASSRWDNEQFF. The CDR3 coding sequence is TGTGCCAGCAGTCGGTGGGACAATGAGCAGTTCTTC.

This clonotype has ten or more counts. The chain has TRBV20-1 and TRBJ2-6; 10 positions agree with TRBD1. The CDR3 totals 16 residues. J lost 2 bases, V lost 1 base, and 2 bases had no gene match. Germline V lookup: CDR1 DFQATT, CDR2 SNEGSKA (reference sequence). As DNA, the CDR3 is TGCAGTGCTAGAGGAGACAGGGGGCCTGGGGCCAACGTCCTGACTTTC. Translating it yields CSARGDRGPGANVLTF.

This clonotype was counted ten times or more. The chain joins TRBV6-5 to TRBJ1-1; D remains ambiguous. Germline V CDR1 and CDR2: MNHEY, SVGAGI. Trimming took 0 bases from V and 2 from J, leaving 7 bases between them. The CDR3 has 14 residues. Here the CDR3 reads CASSYSSINTEAFF. The DNA of the CDR3 is TGTGCCAGCAGTTACTCGTCTATTAACACTGAAGCTTTCTTT.

The gene calls are TRBV7-6 and TRBJ2-1; D is possibly TRBD2 (6 bases). Germline V gene data show CDR1 as SGHVS and CDR2 as FNYEAQ. CDR3 size: 15 residues. Trimming removed 4 bases at V and 7 bases at J, with 17 bases between. The CDR3 DNA follows: TGTGCCAGCAGCTCCCTAGCGTCGGTGTATAATGAGCAGTTCTTC. This gives the protein CASSSLASVYNEQFF.

This clonotype was seen more than once but under ten times. The V call is TRBV6-2 or TRBV6-3, the J call TRBJ2-5; D is perhaps TRBD2 (6 bases). From germline, CDR1 is MNHEY and CDR2 SVGEGT. CDR3 size: 16 residues. V lost 6 bases, J lost 2 bases, and 19 bases lay in between. CDR3 nucleotides: TGTGCCAGCAGCCCCCAGGCGGGGACCGGACAAGAGACCCAGTACTTC. Residues: CASSPQAGTGQETQYF.

In its sample, this clonotype was seen a few times. The chain couples TRBV12-3 or TRBV12-4 to TRBJ2-1, with D tentatively TRBD1 (6 bases). This CDR3 region has 11 residues. Trimming cost V 6 bases and J 10 bases, with 10 bases left between them. CDR3 sequence (DNA): TGTGCCAGCAGCCTCGGACAGGAGCAGTTCTTC. It translates to CASSLGQEQFF.

This clonotype was counted between two and nine times. Written as DNA, the CDR3 is TGTGCCAGCCAGGACAGACTGAACACCGGGGAGCTGTTTTTT. Translating it yields CASQDRLNTGELFF. The chain combines TRBV14 with TRBJ2-2; tentatively, D is TRBD1 (6 bases). V dropped 8 bases and J dropped 1 base, with 11 bases sitting between them. Germline lookup yields CDR1 SGHDN and CDR2 FVKESK. CDR3 length: 14 residues.

J is TRBJ1-2 and V is TRBV2; D is perhaps TRBD1 (6 bases). Trimming took off 6 bases at V and 6 bases at J, with 14 bases between the two ends. The CDR3 contains 13 residues. Germline V lookup: CDR1 SNHLY, CDR2 FYNNEI. The CDR3 is CASRLQGIDGYTF. The CDR3, as DNA: TGTGCCAGCAGATTACAGGGTATCGATGGCTACACCTTC.

In its sample, this clonotype was seen a few times. The chain couples TRBV7-2 to TRBJ2-5; D is undetermined. Germline loops: CDR1 SGHTA, CDR2 FQGNSA. This CDR3 region has 13 residues. The V gene lost 3 bases and the J gene lost 0 bases, with 5 bases spanning the gap. Here the CDR3 DNA reads TGTGCCAGCAGCTTTGCAGACCAAGAGACCCAGTACTTC. As protein: CASSFADQETQYF.

The CDR3 bases are TGTGCCAGCAGCCTCCGTCGAAGGACGGCGGGAAACAATGAGCAGTTCTTC. Translating it yields CASSLRRRTAGNNEQFF. The chain is built from TRBV6-2 or TRBV6-3 and TRBJ2-1; D may be TRBD2 (6 bases). The CDR3 is made up of 17 amino acids. V gave up 6 bases and J gave up 5 bases, with 23 bases separating them. Germline CDR1 is MNHEY and CDR2 is SVGEGT.

This clonotype was observed a handful of times. The chain couples TRBV20-1 to TRBJ2-2, with 10 bases fitting TRBD2. Trimming cost V 2 bases and J 6 bases; bases outside gene matches: 0. The CDR3 is 13 residues long. In germline, CDR1 is DFQATT, CDR2 SNEGSKA (reference sequence). CDR3 amino acids: CSARLAGAGELFF. As DNA, the CDR3 is TGCAGTGCTAGACTAGCGGGAGCCGGGGAGCTGTTTTTT.

The V gene is TRBV29-1, the J gene TRBJ1-2, with a tentative D call TRBD1 (5 bases). The germline V gene has CDR1 SQVTM and CDR2 ANQGSEA. This CDR3 has 13 residues. V dropped 8 bases and J dropped 2 bases, with 15 bases sitting between them. CDR3 coding DNA: TGCAGCTATTGGGACGGTTGGAACTATGGCTACACCTTC. Its translation: CSYWDGWNYGYTF. The full variable domain, rest sourced from reference TRBV29-1 and TRBJ1-2, is SAVISQKPSRDICQRGTSLTIQCQVDSQVTMMFWYRQQPGQSLTLIATANQGSEATYESGFVIDKFPISRPNLTFSTLTVSNMSPEDSSIYLCSYWDGWNYGYTFGSGTRLTVV.

This clonotype has only a few counts. The chain uses TRBV6-2 or TRBV6-3 and TRBJ1-5; no firm D call. V gave up 3 bases and J gave up 6 bases, with 9 bases separating them. Germline V lookup: CDR1 MNHEY, CDR2 SVGEGT. There are 13 residues in the CDR3. The CDR3 loop is CASSYTDPQPQHF. Here the CDR3 DNA reads TGTGCCAGCAGTTATACCGATCCTCAGCCCCAGCATTTT.

The chain joins TRBV5-6 to TRBJ1-2; no reliable D call. V lost 4 bases to trimming and J lost 5 bases, with 9 bases between them. Germline lookup yields CDR1 SGHDT and CDR2 YYEEEE. CDR3 length: 12 residues. CDR3 nucleotide sequence: TGTGCCAGCAGCCGTCCCGGGTATGGCTACACCTTC. The encoded protein is CASSRPGYGYTF. Full variable domain (rest looked up from reference TRBV5-6 and TRBJ1-2): DAGVTQSPTHLIKTRGQQVTLRCSPKSGHDTVSWYQQALGQGPQFIFQYYEEEERQRGNFPDRFSGHQFPNYSSELNVNALLLGDSALYLCASSRPGYGYTFGSGTRLTVV.

The sample holds a few counts of this clonotype. The rearrangement joins TRBV11-2 to TRBJ1-3; a weak D match, TRBD1 (5 bases). Trimming cost V 5 bases and J 0 bases, with 17 bases left between them. CDR1 is SGHAT, CDR2 FQNNGV, per germline. This CDR3 has 17 amino acids. CDR3 sequence: CASSLMGPSNSGNTIYF. The CDR3 DNA is TGTGCCAGCAGCCTAATGGGACCCAGCAACTCTGGAAACACCATATATTTT. Variable domain in full (rest from reference TRBV11-2 and TRBJ1-3): EAGVAQSPRYKIIEKRQSVAFWCNPISGHATLYWYQQILGQGPKLLIQFQNNGVVDDSQLPKDRFSAERLKGVDSTLKIQPAKLEDSAVYLCASSLMGPSNSGNTIYFGEGSWLTVV.

Ten or more counts support this clonotype. The chain employs TRBV10-3 and TRBJ2-3; D possibly corresponds to TRBD2 (6 bases). V gave up 4 bases and J gave up 6 bases, with 11 bases separating them. The CDR3 runs to 13 residues. CDR1 and CDR2 from the germline V gene are ENHRY and SYGVKD. This CDR3 is CAISGLEGDTQYF. The CDR3, as DNA: TGTGCCATCAGTGGCTTGGAGGGTGATACGCAGTATTTT.

This clonotype has more than one count but fewer than ten. This chain connects TRBV18 to TRBJ2-7, with D possibly being TRBD2 (5 bases). CDR3 length: 15 amino acids. Germline V gene data show CDR1 as KGHSH and CDR2 as LQKENI. The V and J ends lost 6 bases and 6 bases respectively, with 21 bases between them. CDR3 protein: CASSPLEAGTTEQYF. CDR3 DNA: TGTGCCAGCTCCCCCTTGGAGGCAGGAACAACCGAGCAGTACTTC.

This clonotype came up a few times. In nucleotides, the CDR3 is TGTGCCAGCAGTTTCGGACTAGCGGGAGACTCCTACGAGCAGTACTTC. It yields the protein CASSFGLAGDSYEQYF. The genes are TRBV5-6 and TRBJ2-7; 13 nucleotides agree with TRBD2. The CDR3 loop spans 16 amino acids. The germline CDR1 and CDR2 sequences are SGHDT and YYEEEE. The V gene end was trimmed by 5 bases and the J gene end by 0 bases; junction bases not matched to a gene: 5.

The rearrangement uses TRBV29-1 and TRBJ2-7; maybe TRBD1 (6 bases). Germline V lookup: CDR1 SQVTM, CDR2 ANQGSEA. The CDR3 is 15 residues long. The germline V and J ends were trimmed by 2 bases and 2 bases, with 16 bases remaining between them. The CDR3 bases are TGCAGCGTTGAAAATCCAGTGGGGGCAACCTACGAGCAGTACTTC. Its translation: CSVENPVGATYEQYF.